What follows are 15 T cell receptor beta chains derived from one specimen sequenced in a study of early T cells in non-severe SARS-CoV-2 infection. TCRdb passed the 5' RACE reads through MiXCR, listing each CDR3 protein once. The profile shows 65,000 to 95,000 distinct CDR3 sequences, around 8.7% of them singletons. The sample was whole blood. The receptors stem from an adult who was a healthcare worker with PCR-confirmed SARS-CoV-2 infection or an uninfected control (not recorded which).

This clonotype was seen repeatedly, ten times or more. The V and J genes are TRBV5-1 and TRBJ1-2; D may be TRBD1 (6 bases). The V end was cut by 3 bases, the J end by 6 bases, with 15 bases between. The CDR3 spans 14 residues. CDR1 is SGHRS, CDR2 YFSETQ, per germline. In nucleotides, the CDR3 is TGCGCCAGCAGCTATAACAGGGATTCCCATGGCTACACCTTC. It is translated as CASSYNRDSHGYTF.

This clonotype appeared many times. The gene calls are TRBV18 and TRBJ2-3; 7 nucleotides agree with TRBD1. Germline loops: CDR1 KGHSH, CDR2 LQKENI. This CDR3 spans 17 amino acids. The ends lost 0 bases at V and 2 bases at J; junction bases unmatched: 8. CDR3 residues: CASSPPWGQSDTDTQYF. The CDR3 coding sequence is TGTGCCAGCTCACCACCGTGGGGACAGAGCGACACAGATACGCAGTATTTT.

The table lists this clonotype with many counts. The CDR3 is CSARGAYNSPLHF. The CDR3 nucleotides are TGCAGTGCGAGGGGCGCCTATAATTCACCCCTCCACTTT. This chain links TRBV20-1 with TRBJ1-6; D might be TRBD1 (5 bases). Germline V gene sequence: CDR1 DFQATT, CDR2 SNEGSKA (reference sequence). V gave up 6 bases and J gave up 2 bases, with 8 bases separating them. The CDR3 is made up of 13 amino acids.

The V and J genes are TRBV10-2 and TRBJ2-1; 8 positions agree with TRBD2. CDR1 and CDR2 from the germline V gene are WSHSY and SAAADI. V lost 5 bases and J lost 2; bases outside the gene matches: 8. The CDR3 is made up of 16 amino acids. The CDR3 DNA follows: TGCGCCAGCAGTTTAGTAGCGGGGAACCCCTACAATGAGCAGTTCTTC. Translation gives CASSLVAGNPYNEQFF.

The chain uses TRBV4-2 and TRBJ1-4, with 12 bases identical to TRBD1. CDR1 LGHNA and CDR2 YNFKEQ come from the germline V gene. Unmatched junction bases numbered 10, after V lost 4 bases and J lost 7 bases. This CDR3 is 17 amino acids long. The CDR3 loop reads CASSPGQGASLGEKLFF. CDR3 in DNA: TGTGCCAGCAGCCCGGGACAGGGGGCCTCCTTAGGTGAAAAACTGTTTTTT.

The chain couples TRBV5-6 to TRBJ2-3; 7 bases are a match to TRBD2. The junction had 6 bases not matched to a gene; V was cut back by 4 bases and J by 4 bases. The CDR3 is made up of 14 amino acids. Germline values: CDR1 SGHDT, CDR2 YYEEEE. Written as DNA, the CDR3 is TGTGCCAGCAGCCCCCGGGACTACTCAGATACGCAGTATTTT. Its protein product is CASSPRDYSDTQYF.

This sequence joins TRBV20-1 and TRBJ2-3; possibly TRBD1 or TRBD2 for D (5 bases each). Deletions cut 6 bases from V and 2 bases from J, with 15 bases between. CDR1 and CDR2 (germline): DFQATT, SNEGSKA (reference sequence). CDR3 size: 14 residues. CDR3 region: CSAPREGFTDTQYF. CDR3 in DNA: TGCAGTGCCCCACGTGAGGGGTTCACAGATACGCAGTATTTT.

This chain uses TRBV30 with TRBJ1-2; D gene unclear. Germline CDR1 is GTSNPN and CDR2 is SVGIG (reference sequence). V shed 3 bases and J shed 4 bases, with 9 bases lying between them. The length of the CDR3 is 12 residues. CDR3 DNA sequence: TGTGCCTGGAGGGCGGACGCCTATGGCTACACCTTC. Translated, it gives CAWRADAYGYTF.

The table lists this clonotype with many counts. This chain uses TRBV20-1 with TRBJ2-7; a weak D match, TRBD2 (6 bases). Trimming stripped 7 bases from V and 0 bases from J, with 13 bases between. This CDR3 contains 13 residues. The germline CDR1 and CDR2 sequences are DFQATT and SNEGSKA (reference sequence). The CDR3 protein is CSVSEGSSYEQYF. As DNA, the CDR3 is TGCAGTGTGTCGGAGGGCAGCTCCTACGAGCAGTACTTC.

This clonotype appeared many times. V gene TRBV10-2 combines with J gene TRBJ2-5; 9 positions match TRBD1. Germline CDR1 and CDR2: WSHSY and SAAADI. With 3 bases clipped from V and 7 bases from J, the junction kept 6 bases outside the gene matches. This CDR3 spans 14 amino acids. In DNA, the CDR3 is TGCGCCAGCAGTGAACAGGGGGCGAGGGGGACCCAGTACTTC. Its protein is CASSEQGARGTQYF.

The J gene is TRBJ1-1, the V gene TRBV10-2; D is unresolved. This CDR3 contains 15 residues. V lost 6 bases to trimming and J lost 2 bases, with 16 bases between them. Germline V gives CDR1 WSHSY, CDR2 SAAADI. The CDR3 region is CASRKGPIYNTEAFF. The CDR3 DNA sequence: TGCGCCAGCAGAAAAGGTCCCATCTACAACACTGAAGCTTTCTTT.

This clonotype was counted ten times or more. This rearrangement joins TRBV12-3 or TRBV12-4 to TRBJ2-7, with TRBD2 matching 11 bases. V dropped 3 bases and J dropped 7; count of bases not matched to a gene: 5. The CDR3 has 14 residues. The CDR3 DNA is TGTGCCAGCAGTTTTAGCGGGAGGGCCATGGAGCAGTACTTC. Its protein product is CASSFSGRAMEQYF.

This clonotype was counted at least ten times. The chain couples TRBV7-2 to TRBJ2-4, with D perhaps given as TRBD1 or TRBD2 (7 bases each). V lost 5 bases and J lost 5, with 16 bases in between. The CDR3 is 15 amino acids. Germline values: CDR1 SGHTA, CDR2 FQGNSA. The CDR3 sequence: CASSQQTGRENIQYF. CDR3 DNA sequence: TGTGCCAGCAGCCAGCAGACAGGGAGGGAAAACATTCAGTACTTC.

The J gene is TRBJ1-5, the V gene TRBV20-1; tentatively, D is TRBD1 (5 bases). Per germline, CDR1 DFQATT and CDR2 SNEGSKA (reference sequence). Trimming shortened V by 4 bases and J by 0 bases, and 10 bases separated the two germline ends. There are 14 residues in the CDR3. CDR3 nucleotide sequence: TGCAGTGCTATCAAGGGGTCTAGCAATCAGCCCCAGCATTTT. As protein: CSAIKGSSNQPQHF.

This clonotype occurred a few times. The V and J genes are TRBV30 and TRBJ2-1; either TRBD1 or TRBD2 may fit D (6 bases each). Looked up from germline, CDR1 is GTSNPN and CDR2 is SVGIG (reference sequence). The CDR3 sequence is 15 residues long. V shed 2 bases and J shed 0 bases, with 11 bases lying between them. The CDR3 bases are TGTGCCTGGAGTCAGGGGAGGATCTCCTACAATGAGCAGTTCTTC. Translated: CAWSQGRISYNEQFF.